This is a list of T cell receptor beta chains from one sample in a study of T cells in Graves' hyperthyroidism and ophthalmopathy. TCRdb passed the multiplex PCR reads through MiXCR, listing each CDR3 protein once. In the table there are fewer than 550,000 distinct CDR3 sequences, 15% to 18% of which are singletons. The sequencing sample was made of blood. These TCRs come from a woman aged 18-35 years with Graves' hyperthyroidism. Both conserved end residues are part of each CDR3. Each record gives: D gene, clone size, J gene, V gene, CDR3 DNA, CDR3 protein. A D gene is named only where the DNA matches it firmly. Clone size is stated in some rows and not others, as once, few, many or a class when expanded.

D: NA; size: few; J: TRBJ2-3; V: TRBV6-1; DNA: TGTGCCAGCAGCACGGGGAGTCCAGATACGCAGTATTTT; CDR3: CASSTGSPDTQYF
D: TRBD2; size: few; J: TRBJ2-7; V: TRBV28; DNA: TGTGCCAACCCTGCCCCGACTAGCCGGTGGGACTACGAGCAGTACTTC; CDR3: CANPAPTSRWDYEQYF
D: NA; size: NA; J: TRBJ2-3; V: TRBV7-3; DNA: TGTGCCAGCAGCTCCCCTGAATATACAGATACGCAGTATTTT; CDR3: CASSSPEYTDTQYF
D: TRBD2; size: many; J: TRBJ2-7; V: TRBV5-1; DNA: TGCGCCAGCAGCTCGGTGCGTAGCGGGAGATCCTACGAGCAGTACTTC; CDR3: CASSSVRSGRSYEQYF
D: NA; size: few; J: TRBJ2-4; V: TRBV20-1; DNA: TGCAGTGCTAGAGATCACGGGAATGGGGCCAAAAACATTCAGTACTTC; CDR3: CSARDHGNGAKNIQYF
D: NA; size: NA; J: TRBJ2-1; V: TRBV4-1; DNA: TGCGCCAGCAGCCAGTTTACCTACAATGAGCAGTTCTTC; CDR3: CASSQFTYNEQFF
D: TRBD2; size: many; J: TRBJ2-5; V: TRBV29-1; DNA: TGCAGCGTTGACTTAGCGGGAGGGTCAGAGACCCAGTACTTC; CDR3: CSVDLAGGSETQYF
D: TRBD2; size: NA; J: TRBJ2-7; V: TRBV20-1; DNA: TGCAGTGCTACGTCGGCGGGAGTGTCTTACGAGCAGTACTTC; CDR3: CSATSAGVSYEQYF
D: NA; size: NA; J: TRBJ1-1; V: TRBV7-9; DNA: TGTGCCAGCAGCTTAGCCGATGGTAACGCTTTCTTT; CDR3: CASSLADGNAFF
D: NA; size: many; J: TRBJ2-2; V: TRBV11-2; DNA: TGTGCCAGCAGCCGGACCAACCCTATAAAACGCGGAGGGGATAATGGCGGGGAGCTGTTTTTT; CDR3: CASSRTNPIKRGGDNGGELFF
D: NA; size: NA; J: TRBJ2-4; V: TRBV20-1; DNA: TGCAGTGCCAGCCCAAACCTGGGGCCTGTAAACATTCAGTACTTC; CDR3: CSASPNLGPVNIQYF
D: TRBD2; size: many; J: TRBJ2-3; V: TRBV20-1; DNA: TGCAGTGCTAGAGTAGCGGGGGGAGGTACTACTAGCACAGATACGCAGTATTTT; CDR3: CSARVAGGGTTSTDTQYF
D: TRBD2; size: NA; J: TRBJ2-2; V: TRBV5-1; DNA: TGCGCCAGCAGCTTGGAGCCTAGCGGGAATATCGCCGGGGAGCTGTTTTTT; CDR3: CASSLEPSGNIAGELFF
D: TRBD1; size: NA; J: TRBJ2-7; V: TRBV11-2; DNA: TGTGCCAGCAGCCAAACGGGACAGGGAGCCTACGAGCAGTACTTC; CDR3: CASSQTGQGAYEQYF
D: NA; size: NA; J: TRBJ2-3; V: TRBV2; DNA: TGTGCCAGCAGCGAGGGCCCAGGCACAGATACGCAGTATTTT; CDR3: CASSEGPGTDTQYF
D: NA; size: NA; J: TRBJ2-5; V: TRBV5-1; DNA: TGCGCCAGCAGCTCTCGGCGGCTGGGGGAGACCCAGTACTTC; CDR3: CASSSRRLGETQYF
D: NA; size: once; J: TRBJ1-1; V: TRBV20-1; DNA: TGCAGTGTCGCCGACCGGAGGAGAGGAGTGTCTGAAGCTTTCTTT; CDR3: CSVADRRRGVSEAFF
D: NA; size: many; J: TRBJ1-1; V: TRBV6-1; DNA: TGTGCCAGCAGTGCCAGGGGCGTGAACACTGAAGCTTTCTTT; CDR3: CASSARGVNTEAFF
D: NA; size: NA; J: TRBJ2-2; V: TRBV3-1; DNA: TGTGCCAGCAGCCCCGGGATCCAGGGCGGGGAGCTGTTTTTT; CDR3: CASSPGIQGGELFF
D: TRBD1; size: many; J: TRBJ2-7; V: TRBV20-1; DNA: TGCAGTGCTAGGATTTTCAGGACAGGGGCCATTTCCTACGAGCAGTACTTC; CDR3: CSARIFRTGAISYEQYF
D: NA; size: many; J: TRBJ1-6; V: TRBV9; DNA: TGTGCCAGCAGCGTAGATCCGGGAAACCGTTCGCCCCTCCACTTT; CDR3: CASSVDPGNRSPLHF
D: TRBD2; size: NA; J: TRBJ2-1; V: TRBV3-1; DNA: TGCGCCAGCAGCCCCCGGGCTAGCGGGGGCCTCTACAATGAGCAGTTCTTC; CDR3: CASSPRASGGLYNEQFF
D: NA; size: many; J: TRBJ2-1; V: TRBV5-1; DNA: TGCGCCAGCAGCTTGACTCCGGGACATTCGGATGAGCAGTTCTTC; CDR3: CASSLTPGHSDEQFF
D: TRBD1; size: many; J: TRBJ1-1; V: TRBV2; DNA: TGTGCCAGCAGCGCGGACAGGAGGCGGAACACTGAAGCTTTCTTT; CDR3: CASSADRRRNTEAFF
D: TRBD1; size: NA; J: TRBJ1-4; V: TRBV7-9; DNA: TGTGCCATCCGCCCGCGACAGGGCCTTAATGAAAAACTGTTTTTT; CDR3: CAIRPRQGLNEKLFF
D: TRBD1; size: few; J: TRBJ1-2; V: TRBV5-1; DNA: TGCGCCAGCAGCTTCGGAACAGGGGGGAACTATGGCTACACCTTC; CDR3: CASSFGTGGNYGYTF